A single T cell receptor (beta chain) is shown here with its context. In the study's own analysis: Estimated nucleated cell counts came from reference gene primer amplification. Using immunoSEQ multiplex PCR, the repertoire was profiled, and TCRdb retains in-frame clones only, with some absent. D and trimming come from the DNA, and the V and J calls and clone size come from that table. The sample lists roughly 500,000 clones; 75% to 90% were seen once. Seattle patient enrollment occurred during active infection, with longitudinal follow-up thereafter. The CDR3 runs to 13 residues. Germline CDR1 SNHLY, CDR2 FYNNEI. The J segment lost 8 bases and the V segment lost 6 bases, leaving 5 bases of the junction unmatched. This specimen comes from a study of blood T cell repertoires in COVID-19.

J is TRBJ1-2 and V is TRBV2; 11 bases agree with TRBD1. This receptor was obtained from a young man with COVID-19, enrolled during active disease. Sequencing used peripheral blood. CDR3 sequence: CASSGQGAEGYTF. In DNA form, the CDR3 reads TGTGCCAGCAGCGGACAGGGGGCCGAGGGCTACACCTTC.